This T cell receptor beta chain was recorded in a study of blood T cell repertoires in COVID-19. Study background: The United States, Italy and Spain provided the acute and convalescent COVID-19 samples.

This table comes from immunoSEQ multiplex PCR, and its TCRdb copy is limited to in-frame clones, with some not included. Of 250,000 to 300,000 clones listed, approximately 90% are singletons. This study enrolled people aged 18 to 89 from approximately 25 US geographic areas. The germline gives CDR1 SGHRS, CDR2 YFSETQ. V lost 4 bases, J lost 2 bases, and 6 bases stayed unmatched. The CDR3 loop spans 16 amino acids. Sequencing was done on a sample of PBMCs or T cells enriched from blood (not recorded which). V usage is TRBV5-1 and J usage is TRBJ2-6; 7 bases are shared with TRBD1. This receptor was obtained from a man between 40 and 49 years old who had recovered from COVID-19. The CDR3 nucleotides are TGCGCCAGCAGCGCCGACGGGACAGCTGGGGCCAACGTCCTGACTTTC. It is translated as CASSADGTAGANVLTF.